One and the same sample provided the 25 T cell receptor beta chains below, sequenced in a study of control samples from healthy donors and cancer patients. Measured with immunoSEQ multiplex PCR; TCRdb has only the in-frame clones, and not every one. The sample lists over 50,000 clones; nearly 90% were seen once. Sequencing was performed on blood. The receptors were sampled from a man aged 45-60 years in good health.

The chain carries TRBV5-1 and TRBJ2-1, with D unresolved. This CDR3 contains 14 residues. Trimming removed 2 bases at V and 9 bases at J, with 15 bases between. Germline values: CDR1 SGHRS, CDR2 YFSETQ. The CDR3 sequence is CASSFSINVGEQFF. The CDR3 DNA reads TGCGCCAGCAGCTTTTCGATAAACGTGGGTGAGCAGTTCTTC.

The DNA for the CDR3 is TGTGCCTGGAGTCGGGGCACTGAAGCTTTCTTT. Amino acid sequence: CAWSRGTEAFF. This chain connects TRBV30 to TRBJ1-1; no reliable D call. The CDR3 has 11 residues. Germline CDR1 is GTSNPN and CDR2 is SVGIG (reference sequence). V was shortened by 2 bases and J by 4 bases, with 5 bases between the two germline ends.

The chain carries TRBV18 and TRBJ1-1; a weak D match, TRBD1 (6 bases). V was pared by 1 base and J by 4 bases, with 16 bases between. CDR3 length: 16 amino acids. The germline gives CDR1 KGHSH, CDR2 LQKENI. In DNA, the CDR3 is TGTGCCAGCTCACCACTCGGGACAACGAAGGGCACTGAAGCTTTCTTT. Its translation is CASSPLGTTKGTEAFF.

In DNA form, the CDR3 reads TGTGCCAGCAGCTTAACTAGCGGGAGATCCGGGTACCAAGAGACCCAGTACTTC. The encoded protein is CASSLTSGRSGYQETQYF. V and J are TRBV7-3 and TRBJ2-5; 9 bases agree with TRBD2. This CDR3 has 18 amino acids. Germline V lookup: CDR1 SGHTA, CDR2 FQGTGA. J was trimmed by 0 bases and V by 0 bases; bases with no gene match: 8.

The V gene is TRBV19, the J gene TRBJ1-1; no definite D call. Trimming stripped 7 bases from V and 4 bases from J, with 19 bases between. The CDR3 runs to 15 residues. Germline CDR1 reads LNHDA; CDR2 reads SQIVND (reference sequence). The CDR3 loop is CASTDPRIGSTEAFF. CDR3 nucleotides: TGTGCCAGTACGGATCCCAGGATTGGTAGCACTGAAGCTTTCTTT.

The chain combines TRBV12-2 with TRBJ2-6; the table's D call TRBD2 went unverified against the DNA. TRBV12-2 is a listed pseudogene. This CDR3 is built from 16 residues. CDR3 nucleotide sequence: TGTGCAAGTCGCTCCTCGGACTTCTCTGGGGCCAACGTCCTGACTTTC. Residues: CASRSSDFSGANVLTF.

This clone has a single count. CDR3 loop: CASSPPGGRQETQYF. The CDR3 DNA reads as TGTGCCAGCTCACCACCTGGGGGGAGGCAAGAGACCCAGTACTTC. The chain recombines TRBV18 with TRBJ2-5; a possible D gene is TRBD2 (6 bases). V lost 0 bases and J 2 bases, leaving 10 bases between the germline ends. CDR3 size: 15 residues. Germline V gives CDR1 KGHSH, CDR2 LQKENI.

The chain employs TRBV4-2 and TRBJ2-1; TRBD2 matches 10 bases. V shed 3 bases, J shed 10 bases, and the junction held 15 bases outside the gene matches. The CDR3 loop spans 17 amino acids. CDR1 is LGHNA and CDR2 is YNFKEQ in the germline V gene. CDR3 residues: CASSHTPGTSVHREQFF. The CDR3 DNA reads as TGTGCCAGCAGCCATACCCCCGGGACTAGCGTCCACAGGGAGCAGTTCTTC.

V gene TRBV4-1 combines with J gene TRBJ2-7, with 14 bases fitting TRBD2. Germline V gives CDR1 MGHRA, CDR2 YSYEKL. The junction had 9 bases not matched to a gene; V was cut back by 5 bases and J by 3 bases. CDR3 size: 17 residues. The CDR3 bases are TGCGCCAGCAGCTATTCCGGGACTAGCGGGAGCGTCTACGAGCAGTACTTC. Its translation: CASSYSGTSGSVYEQYF.

This clone was seen a handful of times. The rearrangement uses TRBV14 and TRBJ2-1, with unresolved D. Trimming stripped 4 bases from V and 4 bases from J, with 8 bases between. The CDR3 length is 13 residues. Germline lookup yields CDR1 SGHDN and CDR2 FVKESK. Here the CDR3 DNA reads TGTGCCAGCAGCCCTGGTCTATACAATGAGCAGTTCTTC. Translated, it gives CASSPGLYNEQFF.

This chain uses TRBV18 with TRBJ2-1, with a tentative D call TRBD2 (5 bases). V was pared by 3 bases and J by 7 bases, with 16 bases between. Germline V CDR1 and CDR2: KGHSH, LQKENI. The CDR3 runs to 15 residues. The CDR3 region has the DNA TGTGCCAGCTCACCCACCGGGTCGGGCGGGAATGAGCAGTTCTTC. Translation: CASSPTGSGGNEQFF.

The chain has TRBV28 and TRBJ2-7, with 13 nucleotides matching TRBD2. The CDR3 is 15 amino acids. Germline CDR1 MDHEN, CDR2 SYDVKM. Trimming took 6 bases from V and 4 from J; bases not matched to a gene: 6. The CDR3 sequence: CASRPGLAGPYEQYF. CDR3 in DNA: TGTGCCAGCAGACCGGGACTAGCGGGACCTTACGAGCAGTACTTC. The whole variable domain, remainder taken from reference TRBV28 and TRBJ2-7, is DVKVTQSSRYLVKRTGEKVFLECVQDMDHENMFWYRQDPGLGLRLIYFSYDVKMKEKGDIPEGYSVSREKKERFSLILESASTNQTSMYLCASRPGLAGPYEQYFGPGTRLTVT.

This clone was detected once. V gene TRBV2 combines with J gene TRBJ1-1; no firm D call. This CDR3 comprises 12 residues. V was pared by 7 bases and J by 8 bases, with 14 bases between. Looked up from germline, CDR1 is SNHLY and CDR2 is FYNNEI. CDR3 protein: CASTLTTPEAFF. The CDR3, as DNA: TGTGCCAGCACTCTGACAACCCCAGAAGCTTTCTTT.

This clone came up a few times. The chain uses TRBV7-9 and TRBJ2-7; TRBD2 might be the D (7 bases). Germline V gives CDR1 SEHNR, CDR2 FQNEAQ (reference sequence). The CDR3 has 16 amino acids. V was trimmed by 0 bases and J by 2 bases, leaving 14 bases between them. The CDR3 nucleotides read TGTGCCAGCAGCTTAGCGGAGGGGGGGAGGACCTACGAGCAGTACTTC. It specifies CASSLAEGGRTYEQYF. Full variable domain (outside the CDR3, taken from reference TRBV7-9 and TRBJ2-7): DTGVSQNPRHKITKRGQNVTFRCDPISEHNRLYWYRQTLGQGPEFLTYFQNEAQLEKSRLLSDRFSAERPKGSFSTLEIQRTEQGDSAMYLCASSLAEGGRTYEQYFGPGTRLTVT.

V gene TRBV5-1 combines with J gene TRBJ1-1, with D tentatively TRBD1 (5 bases). Trimming pared 0 bases from V and 7 bases from J, leaving 13 bases between. The germline V gene encodes CDR1 SGHRS and CDR2 YFSETQ. This CDR3 spans 14 amino acids. CDR3: CASSLGQGGGEAFF. Here the CDR3 DNA reads TGCGCCAGCAGCTTGGGCCAGGGTGGCGGTGAAGCTTTCTTT.

The chain carries TRBV28 and TRBJ2-1, with 10 bases fitting TRBD2. The V and J ends lost 7 bases and 10 bases, in that order; junction bases with no gene match: 16. The CDR3 covers 16 residues. CDR1 and CDR2 from the germline V gene are MDHEN and SYDVKM. CDR3 in DNA: TGTGCCAGCACCAAATCTCCGGGACTAGCGTTAAACGAGCAGTTCTTC. It is translated as CASTKSPGLALNEQFF.

This clone was detected once. The V and J genes are TRBV11-2 and TRBJ1-5; D may be TRBD1 (5 bases). This CDR3 comprises 18 residues. With 0 bases removed from V and 3 bases from J, the gap between germline ends came to 18 bases. Germline assignment: CDR1 SGHAT and CDR2 FQNNGV. The CDR3 DNA follows: TGTGCCAGCAGCTTAGATGGGGTCAGGGTGGGAGTCAATCAGCCCCAGCATTTT. It yields the protein CASSLDGVRVGVNQPQHF.

This chain joins TRBV2 and TRBJ2-1, with TRBD2 identical over 12 bases. V lost 4 bases to trimming and J lost 0 bases; unmatched junction nucleotides: 7. The V gene's germline CDR1 is SNHLY and CDR2 FYNNEI. The CDR3 totals 18 residues. In DNA form, the CDR3 reads TGTGCCAGCAGTGGTAGTGGGACTAGCGGGCCCTCCTACAATGAGCAGTTCTTC. This codes for CASSGSGTSGPSYNEQFF.

CDR3 region: CASSVGGGADTQYF. CDR3 in DNA: TGTGCCAGCAGCGTAGGGGGAGGGGCAGATACGCAGTATTTT. The chain links TRBV9 to TRBJ2-3, with 7 nucleotides matching TRBD2. The CDR3 is 14 amino acids. The ends lost 0 bases at V and 4 bases at J; junction bases unmatched: 2. The germline V gene has CDR1 SGDLS and CDR2 YYNGEE. Full variable domain (rest looked up from reference TRBV9 and TRBJ2-3): DSGVTQTPKHLITATGQRVTLRCSPRSGDLSVYWYQQSLDQGLQFLIQYYNGEERAKGNILERFSAQQFPDLHSELNLSSLELGDSALYFCASSVGGGADTQYFGPGTRLTVL.

The rearrangement joins TRBV28 to TRBJ2-7, with 9 nucleotides matching TRBD2. J was trimmed by 7 bases and V by 6 bases; bases with no gene match: 13. The germline gives CDR1 MDHEN, CDR2 SYDVKM. This CDR3 has 15 amino acids. The CDR3 sequence: CASSPGPSGNREQYF. The CDR3 nucleotides read TGTGCCAGCAGCCCCGGGCCTAGCGGGAACAGGGAGCAGTACTTC.

The chain recombines TRBV7-2 with TRBJ2-1; D remains unclear. This CDR3 spans 12 amino acids. The germline gives CDR1 SGHTA, CDR2 FQGNSA. V was trimmed by 5 bases and J by 9 bases, leaving 11 bases between them. The CDR3 DNA sequence: TGTGCCAGCAGCCGTGGTTGGGGTGAGCAGTTCTTC. Translating it yields CASSRGWGEQFF.

This chain joins TRBV21-1 and TRBJ1-1; the tabulated D call, TRBD1, remains unverified against the DNA. TRBV21-1 is a documented pseudogene. CDR3 size: 16 residues. CDR3 in amino acids: CAGKEVPGQGTTEAFF. The CDR3 DNA sequence: TGTGCCGGGAAGGAAGTCCCGGGACAGGGGACCACTGAAGCTTTCTTT.

The rearrangement links TRBV19 to TRBJ1-1; D not resolved. The length of the CDR3 is 12 residues. The germline V gene encodes CDR1 LNHDA and CDR2 SQIVND (reference sequence). V lost 2 bases and J 6 bases, leaving 7 bases between the germline ends. CDR3 DNA: TGTGCCAGTAGTATAATAGGATCTGAAGCTTTCTTT. As protein: CASSIIGSEAFF.

The V and J genes are TRBV5-1 and TRBJ2-5; 7 bases line up with TRBD2. The CDR3 has 16 residues. With 4 bases clipped from V and 5 bases from J, the junction kept 14 bases outside the gene matches. Germline V gene sequence: CDR1 SGHRS, CDR2 YFSETQ. The CDR3 nucleotides are TGCGCCAGCAGCAGTTCCGGGGGAGGGAACTCCGAGACCCAGTACTTC. It encodes CASSSSGGGNSETQYF.

This sequence joins TRBV13 and TRBJ2-1; the match to TRBD1 covers 7 bases. The junction had 7 bases not matched to a gene; V was cut back by 1 base and J by 10 bases. This CDR3 has 14 residues. Germline V gene data show CDR1 as PRHDT and CDR2 as FYEKMQ (reference sequence). CDR3 nucleotide sequence: TGTGCCAGCAGCTTAGAAGACAGGGTAGGGGAGCAGTTCTTC. Residues: CASSLEDRVGEQFF.